This record covers a single T cell receptor beta chain. Its cognate antigen is unknown. The study pooled second doses at about 4 or about 12 weeks. This sample stems from a study of T cell responses to AZD1222 COVID-19 vaccine. Study-wide points: Spike-specific TCR breadth rose after two AZD1222 doses, and depth rose as well.

The V end lost 5 bases, the J end lost 8 bases, and 13 bases lay between the germline ends. From germline, CDR1 is SGHTA and CDR2 FQGTGA. CDR3 length: 13 amino acids. The method was immunoSEQ multiplex PCR; TCRdb's version includes in-frame clones alone and lacks a portion of them. The table includes some 98,000 clones, approximately 84% detected once. The input for sequencing was peripheral blood, taken 28 days after the second AZD1222 dose. The receptor was isolated from an adult who received the AZD1222 COVID-19 vaccine. The chain joins TRBV7-3 to TRBJ2-1, with D possibly TRBD2 on 5 matching bases. CDR3 DNA sequence: TGTGCCAGCAGCCCCGGTAGCGTCGATGAGCAGTTCTTC. It translates to CASSPGSVDEQFF.